Shown below are 30 T cell receptor beta chains from a single sample sequenced in a study of blood T cell repertoires in COVID-19. TCRdb's copy holds only in-frame clones and misses some; the assay was immunoSEQ multiplex PCR. In the table there are 190,000 or so clones, about four fifths of which are singletons. Sequencing was carried out using peripheral blood. The receptors here all came from a man between 45 and 60 years old with active or convalescent COVID-19.

This chain joins TRBV11-3 and TRBJ2-1; D remains unclear. The germline V gene has CDR1 SGHNT and CDR2 YENEEA. Trimming removed 4 bases from V and 7 bases from J, with 14 bases in between. This CDR3 has 14 amino acids. CDR3 residues: CASSSSNSDNEQFF. The DNA of the CDR3 is TGTGCCAGCAGCTCGTCGAACAGTGATAATGAGCAGTTCTTC.

The chain uses TRBV7-9 and TRBJ1-2, with TRBD1 matching over 7 bases. Germline CDR1 and CDR2: SEHNR and FQNEAQ (reference sequence). There are 13 residues in the CDR3. J was trimmed by 6 bases and V by 8 bases; bases with no gene match: 9. CDR3 nucleotide sequence: TGTGCCAGCGGGCGACAGGGAATAAATGGCTACACCTTC. Amino acid sequence: CASGRQGINGYTF.

This clone occurred a few times. This chain uses TRBV7-2 with TRBJ1-5; 7 nucleotides align to TRBD1. The V and J ends lost 4 bases and 0 bases, in that order; junction bases with no gene match: 3. The CDR3 has 15 residues. Germline V lookup: CDR1 SGHTA, CDR2 FQGNSA. This CDR3 is CASSSGGFSNQPQHF. CDR3 DNA: TGTGCCAGCAGCTCAGGGGGTTTTAGCAATCAGCCCCAGCATTTT.

The chain has TRBV5-1 and TRBJ1-6, with TRBD1 identical over 7 bases. Germline V lookup: CDR1 SGHRS, CDR2 YFSETQ. The length of the CDR3 is 15 residues. After removal of 0 bases from V and 15 bases from J, the junction contained 12 bases not matched to a gene. The DNA of the CDR3 is TGCGCCAGCAGCTTGGACCCCAGGACAGGTAGTCTCCTCCACTTT. It is translated as CASSLDPRTGSLLHF.

The chain has TRBV18 and TRBJ1-2, with D possibly matching TRBD1 (6 bases). Germline values: CDR1 KGHSH, CDR2 LQKENI. Between the trimmed V and J ends, which lost 1 base and 6 bases, there was a span of 12 bases. This CDR3 comprises 14 residues. The CDR3 is CASSPLEGVNGYTF. The CDR3 nucleotides read TGTGCCAGCTCACCACTTGAGGGGGTCAATGGCTACACCTTC.

The CDR3 coding sequence is TGTGCCAGCAGCACCGGACAGGCCCCGGGCTACACCTTC. This sequence encodes CASSTGQAPGYTF. The J gene is TRBJ1-2, the V gene TRBV7-2, with TRBD1 identical over 7 bases. The germline V gene has CDR1 SGHTA and CDR2 FQGNSA. This CDR3 spans 13 amino acids. V shed 5 bases, J shed 8 bases, and the junction held 8 bases outside the gene matches.

The chain uses TRBV3-1 (or the pseudogene TRBV3-2) and TRBJ2-2; a weak D match, TRBD1 (6 bases). The CDR3 extends over 17 amino acids. Germline CDR1 is LGHDT and CDR2 is YNNKEL (reference sequence). V lost 0 bases and J lost 4, with 15 bases in between. The CDR3 bases are TGTGCCAGCAGCCAAGACCGAGGACAGCAAGTCACCGGGGAGCTGTTTTTT. The encoded protein is CASSQDRGQQVTGELFF.

The rearrangement joins TRBV15 to TRBJ2-7; 8 bases match TRBD1. The CDR3 contains 14 residues. With 5 bases clipped from V and 2 bases from J, the junction kept 5 bases outside the gene matches. The V gene's germline CDR1 is LNHNV and CDR2 YYDKDF (reference sequence). CDR3 sequence reads: CATSAIQGAYEQYF. The CDR3 nucleotides read TGTGCCACCAGCGCTATACAGGGGGCCTACGAGCAGTACTTC. The full variable domain, rest sourced from reference TRBV15 and TRBJ2-7, is DAMVIQNPRYQVTQFGKPVTLSCSQTLNHNVMYWYQQKSSQAPKLLFHYYDKDFNNEADTPDNFQSRRPNTSFCFLDIRSPGLGDTAMYLCATSAIQGAYEQYFGPGTRLTVT.

For the CDR3, the DNA is TGTGCCAGCAGCTTAGCGTCTAGTCTCGATGAGCAGTTCTTC. Amino acids: CASSLASSLDEQFF. J is TRBJ2-1 and V is TRBV11-2; no clear D gene. The CDR3 is made up of 14 amino acids. Germline lookup yields CDR1 SGHAT and CDR2 FQNNGV. V lost 1 base and J 8 bases, leaving 12 bases between the germline ends.

This clone appeared a few times. V is TRBV28 and J is TRBJ1-1; maybe TRBD1 (5 bases). Per the germline V gene, CDR1 is MDHEN and CDR2 is SYDVKM. With 3 bases removed from V and 0 bases from J, the gap between germline ends came to 17 bases. The CDR3 loop spans 17 amino acids. CDR3 residues: CASSFGRARRLNTEAFF. The CDR3 DNA reads TGTGCCAGCAGTTTCGGCAGGGCCCGTCGACTGAACACTGAAGCTTTCTTT.

V is TRBV6-1 and J is TRBJ1-2; perhaps TRBD1 as D (5 bases). The V gene's germline CDR1 is MNHNS and CDR2 SASEGT. The CDR3 has 15 residues. Trimming shortened V by 5 bases and J by 2 bases, and 15 bases separated the two germline ends. This CDR3 is CASSPRDGSNYGYTF. The CDR3 DNA is TGTGCCAGCAGTCCCAGGGATGGGTCGAACTATGGCTACACCTTC.

This clone was observed a few times. The chain links TRBV7-8 to TRBJ1-5, with 8 bases matching TRBD1. Germline V gene sequence: CDR1 SGHVS, CDR2 FQNEAQ. Trimming at V came to 6 bases and at J to 2 bases, leaving 3 bases not matched to a gene. This CDR3 spans 14 amino acids. Here the CDR3 DNA reads TGTGCCAGCAGTCCGGGACAGGGCAATCAGCCCCAGCATTTT. Translation: CASSPGQGNQPQHF.

The chain links TRBV7-2 to TRBJ2-3; 12 nucleotides agree with TRBD2. The V and J ends lost 5 bases and 0 bases, in that order; junction bases with no gene match: 3. The CDR3 consists of 16 residues. The germline CDR1 and CDR2 sequences are SGHTA and FQGNSA. DNA of the CDR3: TGTGCCAGCAGCGCCGGACTAGCGGGGAGCACAGATACGCAGTATTTT. Its translation: CASSAGLAGSTDTQYF. The full variable domain, its missing parts supplied by reference TRBV7-2 and TRBJ2-3, is GAGVSQSPSNKVTEKGKDVELRCDPISGHTALYWYRQSLGQGLEFLIYFQGNSAPDKSGLPSDRFSAERTGGSVSTLTIQRTQQEDSAVYLCASSAGLAGSTDTQYFGPGTRLTVL.

The rearrangement joins TRBV2 to TRBJ1-2, with 11 bases identical to TRBD1. The germline gives CDR1 SNHLY, CDR2 FYNNEI. The CDR3 contains 15 residues. The V segment lost 5 bases and the J segment 4 bases; nucleotides outside the gene matches: 6. As DNA, the CDR3 is TGTGCCAGCAGTCTCCGGGACAGGGGGGCCTATGGCTACACCTTC. Encoded protein: CASSLRDRGAYGYTF.

This clone was seen a single time. This sequence joins TRBV6-1 and TRBJ1-3; 7 bases match TRBD1. The germline V gene has CDR1 MNHNS and CDR2 SASEGT. This CDR3 comprises 13 residues. The ends lost 6 bases at V and 4 bases at J; junction bases unmatched: 3. CDR3 DNA sequence: TGTGCCAGCAGCGACAGGGCCGGAAACACCATATATTTT. The encoded protein is CASSDRAGNTIYF.

This clone was seen just once. The CDR3 nucleotides read TGTGCCACCAGCACTATCAATCAGCCCCAGCATTTT. Translating gives CATSTINQPQHF. V usage is TRBV15 and J usage is TRBJ1-5; unclear D gene. Trimming shortened V by 4 bases and J by 3 bases, and 4 bases separated the two germline ends. This CDR3 spans 12 amino acids. The germline V gene encodes CDR1 LNHNV and CDR2 YYDKDF (reference sequence).

This chain connects TRBV30 to TRBJ2-5; 12 bases are a match to TRBD2. This CDR3 comprises 17 residues. V was clipped by 0 bases and J by 1 base; unmatched bases: 6. CDR1 and CDR2 from the germline V gene are GTSNPN and SVGIG (reference sequence). CDR3 bases: TGTGCCTGGAGTGTACAGAGGACTAGCGGGACCCAAGAGACCCAGTACTTC. Translated: CAWSVQRTSGTQETQYF.

The chain recombines TRBV23-1 with TRBJ1-1; weak D call: TRBD1 (6 bases). TRBV23-1 is an ORF, with its function uncertain. Trimming took off 0 bases at V and 5 bases at J, with 13 bases between the two ends. The CDR3 loop spans 15 amino acids. As DNA, the CDR3 is TGCGCCAGCAGTCAATCTTACCAGGGGCCAACTGAAGCTTTCTTT. This sequence encodes CASSQSYQGPTEAFF.

The chain couples TRBV29-1 to TRBJ1-1; 7 bases align to TRBD1. This CDR3 region has 13 residues. The germline CDR1 and CDR2 sequences are SQVTM and ANQGSEA. The V segment lost 6 bases and the J segment 5 bases; nucleotides outside the gene matches: 9. The CDR3 loop reads CSVERQGGTEAFF. CDR3 sequence (DNA): TGCAGCGTAGAAAGACAGGGAGGTACTGAAGCTTTCTTT.

This chain uses TRBV7-8 with TRBJ1-1; TRBD1 aligns across 9 bases. V dropped 5 bases and J dropped 1; count of bases not matched to a gene: 8. CDR1 is SGHVS, CDR2 FQNEAQ, per germline. There are 16 residues in the CDR3. CDR3 DNA: TGTGCCAGCAGCCCCACCGGGGACAGGGAGAACACTGAAGCTTTCTTT. The encoded protein is CASSPTGDRENTEAFF. Full variable domain (rest looked up from reference TRBV7-8 and TRBJ1-1): GAGVSQSPRYKVAKRGQDVALRCDPISGHVSLFWYQQALGQGPEFLTYFQNEAQLDKSGLPSDRFFAERPEGSVSTLKIQRTQQEDSAVYLCASSPTGDRENTEAFFGQGTRLTVV.

This rearrangement joins TRBV27 to TRBJ1-1, with D maybe TRBD1 (6 bases). CDR1 MNHEY and CDR2 SMNVEV come from the germline V gene (reference sequence). The V end was cut by 6 bases, the J end by 0 bases, with 20 bases between. The CDR3 is 17 residues long. CDR3 nucleotide sequence: TGTGCCAGCAGCCCCCACCCTGGGGGGGCGGTGAACACTGAAGCTTTCTTT. Its protein is CASSPHPGGAVNTEAFF.

The chain recombines TRBV6-1 with TRBJ2-2; D is possibly TRBD2 (6 bases). The V gene lost 3 bases and the J gene lost 1 base, with 9 bases spanning the gap. The CDR3 extends over 15 amino acids. Germline lookup yields CDR1 MNHNS and CDR2 SASEGT. The CDR3 nucleotides are TGTGCCAGCAGTGAGGGAGGATGGAACACCGGGGAGCTGTTTTTT. Its protein is CASSEGGWNTGELFF.

This chain uses TRBV4-3 with TRBJ1-2, with a possible D match to TRBD1 (5 bases). This CDR3 is 13 amino acids long. The germline gives CDR1 LGHNA, CDR2 YSLEER. Trimming pared 0 bases from V and 7 bases from J, leaving 9 bases between. In DNA, the CDR3 is TGCGCCAGCAGCCAAGATGGGGGGGGTGGCTACACCTTC. Encoded protein: CASSQDGGGGYTF.

The gene calls are TRBV19 and TRBJ2-1; 12 positions agree with TRBD1. Germline lookup yields CDR1 LNHDA and CDR2 SQIVND (reference sequence). The CDR3 is 16 residues long. V shed 3 bases and J 7 bases; nucleotides not matched to a gene: 7. The CDR3 DNA reads as TGTGCCAGTAGTATTTCCGGGACAGGGGGCTATAATGAGCAGTTCTTC. As protein: CASSISGTGGYNEQFF.

This chain joins TRBV19 and TRBJ2-7; tentative D call: TRBD1 (7 bases). Trimming stripped 8 bases from V and 3 bases from J, with 17 bases between. CDR1 is LNHDA and CDR2 is SQIVND in the germline V gene (reference sequence). There are 14 residues in the CDR3. The DNA for the CDR3 is TGTGCCAGTCGGGGGTCAGGGACAGACTACGAGCAGTACTTC. Amino acids: CASRGSGTDYEQYF.

The V gene is TRBV6-5, the J gene TRBJ1-1, with D hard to call. The CDR3 runs 14 residues. The V end lost 7 bases, the J end lost 3 bases, and 15 bases lay between the germline ends. Germline lookup yields CDR1 MNHEY and CDR2 SVGAGI. Here the CDR3 DNA reads TGTGCCAGCACCTTCATGAGGGTTGACACTGAAGCTTTCTTT. Protein product: CASTFMRVDTEAFF.

The V gene is TRBV11-2, the J gene TRBJ1-5; possibly TRBD1 for D (6 bases). Germline CDR1 is SGHAT and CDR2 is FQNNGV. The CDR3 length is 17 residues. The V and J ends lost 2 bases and 0 bases respectively, with 14 bases between them. The CDR3 nucleotides read TGTGCCAGCAGCTTACTTCCGGGACACTATAGCAATCAGCCCCAGCATTTT. It codes for CASSLLPGHYSNQPQHF.

The count of this clone is one. The chain has TRBV2 and TRBJ2-1; TRBD2 agrees at 8 bases. Germline V gives CDR1 SNHLY, CDR2 FYNNEI. V lost 7 bases to trimming and J lost 8 bases; unmatched junction nucleotides: 13. The length of the CDR3 is 15 residues. CDR3 bases: TGTGCCAGCACCCCCCAAGCGGGAGCACGGGATGAGCAGTTCTTC. Protein: CASTPQAGARDEQFF.

The rearrangement joins TRBV4-1 to TRBJ1-3, with a tentative D call TRBD1 (5 bases). Per the germline V gene, CDR1 is MGHRA and CDR2 is YSYEKL. Trimming removed 3 bases at V and 0 bases at J, with 12 bases between. This CDR3 spans 16 amino acids. The CDR3 sequence: CASSHPTGVSGNTIYF. In DNA form, the CDR3 reads TGCGCCAGCAGCCATCCAACAGGAGTCTCTGGAAACACCATATATTTT.

J is TRBJ2-7 and V is TRBV2, with a tentative D call TRBD1 (5 bases). The CDR3 spans 14 residues. V lost 9 bases to trimming and J lost 0 bases, with 15 bases between them. Germline assignment: CDR1 SNHLY and CDR2 FYNNEI. CDR3 nucleotide sequence: TGTGCCAGTAGACAGCAAAGTATCTCCTACGAGCAGTACTTC. It yields the protein CASRQQSISYEQYF.